This record covers a single T cell receptor beta chain. The antigen remains unidentified. One entry per CDR3 protein results from TCRdb running MiXCR on the reads. The sample holds about 450,000 distinct CDR3 sequences, approximately 33% seen once. CDR1 and CDR2 (germline): MDHEN, SYDVKM. This CDR3 has 14 residues. V was pared by 7 bases and J by 10 bases, with 22 bases between. The record originates from a study of T cell repertoires in cytomegalovirus infection. Study details: It was the public TCR beta signatures that indicated both CMV infection and matching HLA type. Findings of the study overall: Ex vivo responses were dominated by HLA-C-restricted CMV-specific TCR beta clonotypes.

Sample: PBMCs. This sequence was found in a human donor in good health (CMV status not recorded). Some clones in this sample may be carry-over from other donors' samples. The chain is built from TRBV28 and TRBJ1-1; D gene uncertain. The CDR3 loop is CASNEDVWGDRAFF. The DNA of the CDR3 is TGTGCCAGCAACGAGGATGTATGGGGTGATAGAGCTTTCTTT.